The 27 T cell receptor beta chains given below trace back to one sample, sequenced in a study of technical replicates of blood from a handful of donors. Data came from immunoSEQ multiplex PCR; TCRdb stores just in-frame clones and leaves some out. The sample holds about 81,000 clones; around 96% are singletons and the top ten take nearly 0.2%. The sequenced sample was T cells isolated from PBMCs. The source of these receptors is a human donor in good health.

The chain joins TRBV28 to TRBJ1-5, with 10 bases fitting TRBD1. This CDR3 is 17 amino acids long. CDR1 MDHEN and CDR2 SYDVKM come from the germline V gene. The ends lost 4 bases at V and 5 bases at J; junction bases unmatched: 11. The CDR3 sequence is CASSSPTGDRGYQPQHF. The DNA of the CDR3 is TGTGCCAGCAGTTCACCCACCGGGGACAGGGGCTATCAGCCCCAGCATTTT.

The chain couples TRBV19 to TRBJ2-3; no definite D call. This CDR3 spans 16 amino acids. CDR1 and CDR2 (germline): LNHDA, SQIVND (reference sequence). V was clipped by 1 base and J by 1 base, with 12 bases between them. The CDR3 nucleotides read TGTGCCAGTAGTATAGGTAAAACCTCAGGCACAGATACGCAGTATTTT. Protein: CASSIGKTSGTDTQYF.

The chain couples TRBV25-1 to TRBJ2-7; a weak D match, TRBD1 (6 bases). Germline V gene sequence: CDR1 MGHDK, CDR2 SYGVNS. This CDR3 has 16 amino acids. Trimming took 3 bases from V and 0 from J, leaving 15 bases between them. The CDR3 is CASSDPWTASSYEQYF. CDR3 bases: TGTGCCAGCAGTGACCCCTGGACAGCGAGCTCCTACGAGCAGTACTTC.

The chain uses TRBV6-6 and TRBJ2-7; 9 bases map to TRBD1. The V gene's germline CDR1 is MNHNY and CDR2 SVGAGI (reference sequence). The CDR3 loop spans 14 amino acids. The ends lost 2 bases at V and 5 bases at J; junction bases unmatched: 4. The CDR3 nucleotides read TGTGCCAGCAGTTACCGGGACAGGGTCCACGAGCAGTACTTC. It is translated as CASSYRDRVHEQYF.

The rearrangement links TRBV6-6 to TRBJ1-6, with D unresolved. The V end lost 5 bases, the J end lost 7 bases, and 9 bases lay between the germline ends. The CDR3 is 13 residues long. CDR1 and CDR2 from the germline V gene are MNHNY and SVGAGI (reference sequence). CDR3 sequence reads: CASSNGANSPLHF. The DNA for the CDR3 is TGTGCCAGCAGTAATGGAGCAAATTCACCCCTCCACTTT.

The chain couples TRBV19 to TRBJ2-1; tentatively, D is TRBD1 (5 bases). CDR3 length: 13 residues. Trimming cost V 6 bases and J 12 bases, with 18 bases left between them. From germline, CDR1 is LNHDA and CDR2 SQIVND (reference sequence). The CDR3: CASSLGGAPAQFF. CDR3 sequence (DNA): TGTGCCAGTAGCCTGGGTGGGGCTCCGGCGCAGTTCTTC. The entire variable domain, with the rest obtained from reference TRBV19 and TRBJ2-1, is as follows: DGGITQSPKYLFRKEGQNVTLSCEQNLNHDAMYWYRQDPGQGLRLIYYSQIVNDFQKGDIAEGYSVSREKKESFPLTVTSAQKNPTAFYLCASSLGGAPAQFFGPGTRLTVL.

V and J are TRBV27 and TRBJ2-7; 11 bases agree with TRBD2. The DNA end is a closer match to TRBJ2-5, so the J assignment may be wrong. The CDR3 totals 16 residues. Germline V gene lookup returns CDR1 MNHEY and CDR2 SMNVEV (reference sequence). Here the CDR3 reads CASSPLIAGGSETQYF. In DNA form, the CDR3 reads TGTGCCAGCAGTCCACTCATAGCGGGAGGGAGTGAGACCCAGTACTTC.

In its sample, this clone was seen once. CDR3 sequence: CASSLGQGSGRAYEQYF. The CDR3 DNA sequence: TGTGCCAGCAGCTTGGGTCAGGGTAGCGGGAGGGCTTACGAGCAGTACTTC. The chain uses TRBV5-6 and TRBJ2-7, with 11 nucleotides matching TRBD2. Germline V gene lookup returns CDR1 SGHDT and CDR2 YYEEEE. The junction had 9 bases not matched to a gene; V was cut back by 0 bases and J by 4 bases. This CDR3 is 17 amino acids long.

This sequence joins TRBV30 and TRBJ1-5, with D possibly being TRBD1 (5 bases). The CDR3 has 15 amino acids. The V end was cut by 3 bases, the J end by 3 bases, with 15 bases between. Germline V lookup: CDR1 GTSNPN, CDR2 SVGIG (reference sequence). The DNA of the CDR3 is TGTGCCTGGAGCTCGTTCTCAGGGCACAATCAGCCCCAGCATTTT. It codes for CAWSSFSGHNQPQHF.

This chain connects TRBV6-1 to TRBJ2-7; D ambiguous. V dropped 8 bases and J dropped 9 bases, with 14 bases sitting between them. Per germline, CDR1 MNHNS and CDR2 SASEGT. The CDR3 extends over 11 amino acids. The CDR3 coding sequence is TGTGCCAGCGCTACAGAGTTCTTGCAGTACTTC. Translation gives CASATEFLQYF.

This clone has a single count. The chain uses TRBV15 and TRBJ2-7, with TRBD1 matching 7 bases. Germline assignment: CDR1 LNHNV and CDR2 YYDKDF (reference sequence). The CDR3 consists of 15 residues. The V segment lost 0 bases and the J segment 9 bases; nucleotides outside the gene matches: 11. CDR3 DNA: TGTGCCACCAGCAGAGATCAGGACAGGTGGAACGGGCAGTACTTC. This codes for CATSRDQDRWNGQYF.

The chain couples TRBV5-1 to TRBJ2-7, with 11 bases fitting TRBD2. The CDR3 consists of 14 residues. Germline V lookup: CDR1 SGHRS, CDR2 YFSETQ. V lost 6 bases to trimming and J lost 6 bases; unmatched junction nucleotides: 8. The CDR3 bases are TGCGCCAGCACCTTTGGGACTAGCGGAACCGAGCAGTACTTC. Amino acids: CASTFGTSGTEQYF.

The V gene is TRBV29-1, the J gene TRBJ1-1; D is undetermined. In germline, CDR1 is SQVTM, CDR2 ANQGSEA. The CDR3 has 11 amino acids. V was cut by 5 bases and J by 1 base, with 5 bases left in between. The CDR3 here is CSVHQNTEAFF. DNA of the CDR3: TGCAGCGTTCATCAGAACACTGAAGCTTTCTTT. The whole variable domain, remainder taken from reference TRBV29-1 and TRBJ1-1, is SAVISQKPSRDICQRGTSLTIQCQVDSQVTMMFWYRQQPGQSLTLIATANQGSEATYESGFVIDKFPISRPNLTFSTLTVSNMSPEDSSIYLCSVHQNTEAFFGQGTRLTVV.

This chain's CDR3 is CASSQAPAGTGRNEQFF. CDR3 coding DNA: TGCGCCAGCAGCCAAGCCCCTGCCGGGACAGGGAGGAATGAGCAGTTCTTC. The chain recombines TRBV4-1 with TRBJ2-1; 9 nucleotides align to TRBD1. In germline, CDR1 is MGHRA, CDR2 YSYEKL. This CDR3 comprises 17 residues. V trimming: 1 base; J trimming: 7 bases; junction bases outside the gene matches: 11.

V gene TRBV6-1 combines with J gene TRBJ2-1; D is unresolved. CDR3 length: 13 residues. CDR1 is MNHNS and CDR2 is SASEGT in the germline V gene. Trimming cost V 2 bases and J 4 bases, with 6 bases left between them. In nucleotides, the CDR3 is TGTGCCAGCAGTGAAACGGGTTACAATGAGCAGTTCTTC. This codes for CASSETGYNEQFF.

This rearrangement joins TRBV4-2 to TRBJ2-3, with 7 bases matching TRBD1. This CDR3 is 15 amino acids long. Trimming at V came to 1 base and at J to 4 bases, leaving 5 bases not matched to a gene. The germline V gene has CDR1 LGHNA and CDR2 YNFKEQ. This CDR3 reads CASSQAQGGADTQYF. The CDR3 DNA is TGTGCCAGCAGCCAAGCTCAAGGGGGCGCAGATACGCAGTATTTT.

The rearrangement links TRBV13 to TRBJ2-7; perhaps TRBD1 as D (5 bases). V dropped 5 bases and J dropped 2 bases, with 19 bases sitting between them. The CDR3 covers 16 residues. From germline, CDR1 is PRHDT and CDR2 FYEKMQ (reference sequence). The CDR3 spells CASSPRGRAEAYEQYF. The DNA for the CDR3 is TGTGCCAGCAGCCCCAGAGGCAGGGCGGAAGCCTACGAGCAGTACTTC.

The chain uses TRBV6-5 and TRBJ1-6; no clear D. The CDR3 sequence is 13 residues long. CDR1 and CDR2 from the germline V gene are MNHEY and SVGAGI. Trimming stripped 6 bases from V and 8 bases from J, with 11 bases between. Here the CDR3 reads CASSDNRDSPLHF. CDR3 sequence (DNA): TGTGCCAGCAGCGACAACCGCGATTCACCCCTCCACTTT.

The gene calls are TRBV7-9 and TRBJ2-7; possibly TRBD2 for D (6 bases). The ends were cut back, 5 bases at V and 0 bases at J, with 17 bases in the middle. There are 16 residues in the CDR3. Germline V CDR1 and CDR2: SEHNR, FQNEAQ (reference sequence). DNA for the CDR3: TGTGCCAGCAGCCACCGGGACTTACAGAACTCCTACGAGCAGTACTTC. This encodes CASSHRDLQNSYEQYF.

The V and J genes are TRBV6-1 and TRBJ1-4; D perhaps matches TRBD1 (5 bases). The CDR3 contains 14 residues. The V and J ends lost 7 bases and 8 bases respectively, with 17 bases between them. CDR1 is MNHNS, CDR2 SASEGT, per germline. CDR3 DNA sequence: TGTGCCAGCACCAGGAAGGGGATCGCGGAAAAACTGTTTTTT. This sequence encodes CASTRKGIAEKLFF.

The sample holds one count of this clone. DNA of the CDR3: TGTGCCAGCAGTTCTCTGACTAGCGGGACGGACAATGAGCAGTTCTTC. Protein: CASSSLTSGTDNEQFF. This chain links TRBV6-5 with TRBJ2-1, with 11 bases aligning to TRBD2. The trim removed 4 bases at V and 5 bases at J, leaving 7 bases unmatched. The CDR3 contains 16 residues. The germline gives CDR1 MNHEY, CDR2 SVGAGI.

The V gene is TRBV9, the J gene TRBJ2-7; 8 bases fit TRBD2. This CDR3 is 15 amino acids long. V lost 4 bases, J lost 1 base, and 7 bases stayed unmatched. Germline V lookup: CDR1 SGDLS, CDR2 YYNGEE. The CDR3 loop is CASSPTGTSSYEQYF. The CDR3 bases are TGTGCCAGCAGCCCCACCGGGACTAGTTCCTACGAGCAGTACTTC.

The rearrangement joins TRBV29-1 to TRBJ1-1; D possibly corresponds to TRBD1 (5 bases). The CDR3 runs to 14 residues. Between the trimmed V and J ends, which lost 6 bases and 4 bases, there was a span of 18 bases. The germline V gene has CDR1 SQVTM and CDR2 ANQGSEA. This CDR3 is CSVEPRIGGTEAFF. DNA for the CDR3: TGCAGCGTGGAACCTAGGATCGGGGGCACTGAAGCTTTCTTT.

This clone was counted ten times or more. The chain has TRBV30 and TRBJ1-2; D is undetermined. The V end lost 1 base, the J end lost 6 bases, and 15 bases lay between the germline ends. Germline assignment: CDR1 GTSNPN and CDR2 SVGIG (reference sequence). CDR3 length equals 14 residues. Here the CDR3 DNA reads TGTGCCTGGAGTGATGGTACACGGAGGAATGGCTACACCTTC. This encodes CAWSDGTRRNGYTF.

In nucleotides, the CDR3 is TGTGCCAGCAGCTTGGGGGGGGGAGAGACCCAGTACTTC. The encoded protein is CASSLGGGETQYF. This chain connects TRBV5-4 to TRBJ2-5; 7 bases agree with TRBD2. The CDR3 consists of 13 residues. V lost 0 bases to trimming and J lost 4 bases; unmatched junction nucleotides: 0. Looked up from germline, CDR1 is SGHNT and CDR2 is YYREEE (reference sequence).

The chain has TRBV27 and TRBJ1-2; D is unclear. Germline V gene data show CDR1 as MNHEY and CDR2 as SMNVEV (reference sequence). The V and J ends lost 5 bases and 3 bases respectively, with 13 bases between them. The CDR3 sequence is 14 residues long. CDR3: CASSPLGADYGYTF. The CDR3 region has the DNA TGTGCCAGCAGTCCTCTAGGCGCTGACTATGGCTACACCTTC.

The gene calls are TRBV5-1 and TRBJ2-5; D is perhaps TRBD2 (6 bases). Trimming pared 4 bases from V and 4 bases from J, leaving 14 bases between. Germline CDR1 reads SGHRS; CDR2 reads YFSETQ. The CDR3 length is 14 residues. This CDR3 reads CASSRELLIETQYF. DNA of the CDR3: TGCGCCAGCAGCCGGGAGCTACTGATAGAGACCCAGTACTTC.